What follows is one TCR beta chain and its context. Its specificity is not known. The germline gene is not matched at one end of the junction; a read error may be the cause. Using immunoSEQ multiplex PCR, the repertoire was profiled, and TCRdb retains in-frame clones only, with some absent. The sample includes about 680,000 clones, approximately 88% of them seen just once. The data stem from a study of Ad26.COV2.S vaccination and SARS-CoV-2 variants. The CDR3 extends over 12 amino acids. From germline, CDR1 is SSHAT and CDR2 FNYEAQ (reference sequence). The treatment denotes: roughly 20 received Ad26.COV2.S at low or high dose, single or two shots; several received placebo; per-sample allocation not given. It was on day 63 after the first vaccine or placebo injection that samples were taken. Study-wide results and caveats: Substantial breadth was reportedly displayed by spike-specific CD8+ and CD4+ T cell responses after vaccination.

The chain recombines TRBV7-7 with TRBJ2-5; TRBD2 agrees at 7 bases. The sequence came from a person between 18 and 65 years old who received the Ad26.COV2.S COVID-19 vaccine or a placebo. The input for sequencing was peripheral blood, taken in a trial of Ad26.COV2.S vaccine versus placebo. As DNA, the CDR3 is TGTGCTAGCAGCTTAGCGGGTCAGACCCAGTACTTC. Its protein is CASSLAGQTQYF.